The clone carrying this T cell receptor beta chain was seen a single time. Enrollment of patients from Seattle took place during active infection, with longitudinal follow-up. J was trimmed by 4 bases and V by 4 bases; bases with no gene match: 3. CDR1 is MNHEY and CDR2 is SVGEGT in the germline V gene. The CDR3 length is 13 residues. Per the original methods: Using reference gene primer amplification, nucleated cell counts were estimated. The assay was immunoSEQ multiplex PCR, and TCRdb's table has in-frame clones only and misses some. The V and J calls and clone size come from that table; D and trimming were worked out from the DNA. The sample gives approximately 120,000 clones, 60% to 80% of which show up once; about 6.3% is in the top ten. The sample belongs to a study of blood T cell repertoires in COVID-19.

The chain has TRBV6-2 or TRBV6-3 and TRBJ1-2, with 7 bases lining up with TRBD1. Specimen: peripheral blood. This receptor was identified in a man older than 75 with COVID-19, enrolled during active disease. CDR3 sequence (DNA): TGTGCCAGCAGTTGGGACAGCCTCTATGGCTACACCTTC. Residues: CASSWDSLYGYTF.